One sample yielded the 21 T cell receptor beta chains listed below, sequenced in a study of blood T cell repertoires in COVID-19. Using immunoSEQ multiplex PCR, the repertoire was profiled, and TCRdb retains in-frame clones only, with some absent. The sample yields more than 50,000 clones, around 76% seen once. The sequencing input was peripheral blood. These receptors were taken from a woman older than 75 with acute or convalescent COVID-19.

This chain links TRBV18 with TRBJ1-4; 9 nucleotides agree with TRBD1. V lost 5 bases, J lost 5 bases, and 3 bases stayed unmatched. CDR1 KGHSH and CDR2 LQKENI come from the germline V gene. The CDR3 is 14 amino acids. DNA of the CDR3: TGTGCCAGCTCATCGGGGACAGGGAATGAAAAACTGTTTTTT. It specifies CASSSGTGNEKLFF. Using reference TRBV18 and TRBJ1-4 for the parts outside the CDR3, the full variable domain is NAGVMQNPRHLVRRRGQEARLRCSPMKGHSHVYWYRQLPEEGLKFMVYLQKENIIDESGMPKERFSAEFPKEGPSILRIQQVVRGDSAAYFCASSSGTGNEKLFFGSGTQLSVL.

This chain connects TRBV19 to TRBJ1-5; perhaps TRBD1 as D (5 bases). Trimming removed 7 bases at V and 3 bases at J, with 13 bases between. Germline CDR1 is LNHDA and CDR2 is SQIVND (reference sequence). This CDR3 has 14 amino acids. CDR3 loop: CASTLRGINQPQHF. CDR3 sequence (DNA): TGTGCCAGTACCCTACGGGGGATCAATCAGCCCCAGCATTTT.

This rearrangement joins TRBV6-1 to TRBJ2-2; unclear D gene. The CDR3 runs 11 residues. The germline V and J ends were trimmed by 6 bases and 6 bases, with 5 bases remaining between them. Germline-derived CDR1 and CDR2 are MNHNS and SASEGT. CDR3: CASSSAGELFF. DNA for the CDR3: TGTGCCAGCAGCTCTGCCGGGGAGCTGTTTTTT.

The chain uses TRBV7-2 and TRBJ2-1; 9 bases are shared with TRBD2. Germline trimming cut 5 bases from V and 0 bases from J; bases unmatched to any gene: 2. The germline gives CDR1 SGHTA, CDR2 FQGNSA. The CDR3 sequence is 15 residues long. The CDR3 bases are TGTGCCAGCAGCCCGACTAGCGGCTCCTACAATGAGCAGTTCTTC. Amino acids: CASSPTSGSYNEQFF.

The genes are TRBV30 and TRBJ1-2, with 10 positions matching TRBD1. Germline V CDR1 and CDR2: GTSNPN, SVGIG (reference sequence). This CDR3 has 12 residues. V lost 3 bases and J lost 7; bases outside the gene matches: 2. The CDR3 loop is CAWRGQGFGYTF. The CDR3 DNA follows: TGTGCCTGGAGGGGACAGGGGTTTGGCTACACCTTC.

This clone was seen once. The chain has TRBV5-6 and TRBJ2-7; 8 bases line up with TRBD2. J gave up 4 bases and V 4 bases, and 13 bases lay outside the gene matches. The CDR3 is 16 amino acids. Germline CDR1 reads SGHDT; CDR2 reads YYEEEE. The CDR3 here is CASSPWGGAGEYEQYF. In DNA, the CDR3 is TGTGCCAGCAGCCCGTGGGGAGGAGCGGGAGAGTACGAGCAGTACTTC.

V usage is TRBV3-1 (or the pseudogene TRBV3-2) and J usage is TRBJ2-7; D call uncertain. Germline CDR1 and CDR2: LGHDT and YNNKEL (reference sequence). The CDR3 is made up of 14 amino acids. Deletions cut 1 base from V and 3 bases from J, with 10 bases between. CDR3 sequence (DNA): TGTGCCAGCAGCCAAGGGAGTTGGAACTACGAGCAGTACTTC. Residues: CASSQGSWNYEQYF.

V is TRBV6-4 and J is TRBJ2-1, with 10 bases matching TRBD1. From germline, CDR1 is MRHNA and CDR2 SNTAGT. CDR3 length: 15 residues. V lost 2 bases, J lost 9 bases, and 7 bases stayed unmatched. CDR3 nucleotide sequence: TGTGCCAGCAGTGACCCGGGACAGGGGCTAGGTGAGCAGTTCTTC. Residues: CASSDPGQGLGEQFF.

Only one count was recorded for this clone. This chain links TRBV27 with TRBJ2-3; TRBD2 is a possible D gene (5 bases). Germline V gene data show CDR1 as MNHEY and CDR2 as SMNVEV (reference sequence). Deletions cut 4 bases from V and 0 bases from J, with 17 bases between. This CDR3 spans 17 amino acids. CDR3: CASSYGPEETSTDTQYF. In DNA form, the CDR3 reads TGTGCCAGCAGTTATGGACCGGAGGAGACTAGCACAGATACGCAGTATTTT.

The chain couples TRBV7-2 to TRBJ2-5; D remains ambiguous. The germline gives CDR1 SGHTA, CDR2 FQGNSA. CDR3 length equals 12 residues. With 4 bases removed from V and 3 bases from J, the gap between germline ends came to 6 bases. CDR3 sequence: CASSYRKETQYF. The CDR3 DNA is TGTGCCAGCAGCTACAGAAAAGAGACCCAGTACTTC.

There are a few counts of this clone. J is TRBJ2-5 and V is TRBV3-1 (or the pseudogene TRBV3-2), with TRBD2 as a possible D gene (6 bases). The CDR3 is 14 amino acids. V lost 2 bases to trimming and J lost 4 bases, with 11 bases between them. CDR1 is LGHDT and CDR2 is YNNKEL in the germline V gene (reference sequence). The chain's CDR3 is CASSQSGTAETQYF. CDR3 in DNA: TGTGCCAGCAGCCAATCAGGGACTGCAGAGACCCAGTACTTC.

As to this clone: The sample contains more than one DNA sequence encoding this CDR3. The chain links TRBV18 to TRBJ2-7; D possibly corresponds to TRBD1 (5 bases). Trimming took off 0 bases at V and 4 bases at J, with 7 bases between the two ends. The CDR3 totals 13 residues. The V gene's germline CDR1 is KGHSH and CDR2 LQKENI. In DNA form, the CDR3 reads TGTGCCAGCTCACCACCAGGGGCATACGAGCAGTACTTC. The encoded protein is CASSPPGAYEQYF.

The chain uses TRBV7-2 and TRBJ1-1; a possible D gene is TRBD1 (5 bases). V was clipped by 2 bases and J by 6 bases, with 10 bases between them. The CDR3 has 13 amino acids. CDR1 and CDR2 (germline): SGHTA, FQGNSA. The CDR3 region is CASSLRQGAEAFF. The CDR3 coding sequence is TGTGCCAGCAGCTTACGGCAGGGCGCTGAAGCTTTCTTT.

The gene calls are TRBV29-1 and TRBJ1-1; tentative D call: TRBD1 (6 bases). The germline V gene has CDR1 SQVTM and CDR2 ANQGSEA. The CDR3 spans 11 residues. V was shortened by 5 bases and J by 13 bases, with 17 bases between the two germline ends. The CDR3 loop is CSVTTGPAGFF. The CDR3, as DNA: TGCAGCGTTACAACAGGGCCCGCGGGTTTCTTT.

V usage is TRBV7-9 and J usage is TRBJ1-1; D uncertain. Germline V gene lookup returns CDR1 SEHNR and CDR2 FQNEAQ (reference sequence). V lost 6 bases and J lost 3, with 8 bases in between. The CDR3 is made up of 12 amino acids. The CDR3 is CASRLEDTEAFF. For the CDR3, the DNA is TGTGCCAGCAGGCTCGAGGACACTGAAGCTTTCTTT.

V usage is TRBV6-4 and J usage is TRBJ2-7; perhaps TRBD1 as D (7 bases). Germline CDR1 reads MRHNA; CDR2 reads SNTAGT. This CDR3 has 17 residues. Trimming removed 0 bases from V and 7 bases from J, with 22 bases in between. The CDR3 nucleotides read TGTGCCAGCAGTGACTCGATAACCTCCCGGCAGGGGGGAGAGCAGTACTTC. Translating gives CASSDSITSRQGGEQYF.

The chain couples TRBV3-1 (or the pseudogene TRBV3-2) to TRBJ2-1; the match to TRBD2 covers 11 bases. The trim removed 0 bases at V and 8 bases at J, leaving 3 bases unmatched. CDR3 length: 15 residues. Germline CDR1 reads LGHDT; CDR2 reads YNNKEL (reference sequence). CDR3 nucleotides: TGTGCCAGCAGCCAAGAGACTAGCGGGATCCATGAGCAGTTCTTC. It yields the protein CASSQETSGIHEQFF.

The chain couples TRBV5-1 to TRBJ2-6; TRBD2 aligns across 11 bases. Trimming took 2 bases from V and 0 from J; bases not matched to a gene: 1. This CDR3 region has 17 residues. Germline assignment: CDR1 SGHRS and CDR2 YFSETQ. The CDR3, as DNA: TGCGCCAGCAGCTTACTAGCGGGGGTCTCTGGGGCCAACGTCCTGACTTTC. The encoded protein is CASSLLAGVSGANVLTF.

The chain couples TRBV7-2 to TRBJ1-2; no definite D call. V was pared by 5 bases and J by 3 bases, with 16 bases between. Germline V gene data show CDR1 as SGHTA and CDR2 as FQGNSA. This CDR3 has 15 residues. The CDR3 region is CASSPEPMTHYGYTF. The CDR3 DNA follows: TGTGCCAGCAGCCCAGAGCCTATGACACACTATGGCTACACCTTC.

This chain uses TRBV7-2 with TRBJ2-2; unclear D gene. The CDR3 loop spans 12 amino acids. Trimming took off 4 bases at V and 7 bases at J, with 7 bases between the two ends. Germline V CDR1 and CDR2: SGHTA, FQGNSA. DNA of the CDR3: TGTGCCAGCAGCTATCTAGGCGGGGAGCTGTTTTTT. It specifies CASSYLGGELFF.

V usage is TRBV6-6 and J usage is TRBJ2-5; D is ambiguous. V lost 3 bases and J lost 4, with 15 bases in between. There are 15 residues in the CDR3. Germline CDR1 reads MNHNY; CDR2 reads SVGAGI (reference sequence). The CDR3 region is CASSYSVGVGETQYF. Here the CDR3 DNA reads TGTGCCAGCAGTTATTCCGTTGGAGTTGGAGAGACCCAGTACTTC.